The 8 T cell receptor beta chains presented below share a single source sample, sequenced in a study of graft-versus-host responses after intestinal transplantation (dated by TCRdb to the early 2020s). These TCRs' antigens remain unknown. The library was produced with the immunoSEQ multiplex PCR assay. TCRdb limited this immuneACCESS table to in-frame rearrangements with V and J called. A share of clones is missing; checked studies link under half to unresolved V genes, and the rest is unexplained. The sample table records 85,000 to 110,000 clones; approximately 93% of these occur just once. Approximately 1.2% of the sample is in the top ten clones. The sample's time point label, in plain terms: cells obtained before transplantation from donor or recipient. The sequences come from unstimulated CD8+ T cells sorted from spleen or lymph node cells, collected before intestinal transplant. These receptors all come from a human donor who received an intestinal transplant.

The gene calls are TRBV11-2 and TRBJ2-7; 8 bases align to TRBD1. V shed 1 base, J shed 5 bases, and the junction held 13 bases outside the gene matches. This CDR3 is built from 17 residues. CDR1 SGHAT and CDR2 FQNNGV come from the germline V gene. The CDR3 region has the DNA TGTGCCAGCAGCTTAGTAGGGGCGGCAGGGGGCTCTGACGAGCAGTACTTC. Amino acids: CASSLVGAAGGSDEQYF.

V usage is TRBV6-1 and J usage is TRBJ1-5; no clear D gene. Germline-derived CDR1 and CDR2 are MNHNS and SASEGT. The CDR3 loop spans 14 amino acids. V lost 6 bases and J 9 bases, leaving 18 bases between the germline ends. The CDR3 reads CASSVLDLSSPQHF. The CDR3 DNA reads TGTGCCAGCAGCGTTCTGGACCTCAGTTCGCCCCAGCATTTT.

This sequence joins TRBV15 and TRBJ1-1; D possibly corresponds to TRBD1 (5 bases). Germline V gene lookup returns CDR1 LNHNV and CDR2 YYDKDF (reference sequence). The CDR3 spans 15 residues. V was trimmed by 0 bases and J by 1 base, leaving 9 bases between them. CDR3 loop: CATSREGVPNTEAFF. CDR3 DNA: TGTGCCACCAGCAGAGAGGGGGTACCGAACACTGAAGCTTTCTTT.

The V and J genes are TRBV7-8 and TRBJ2-1; D gene ambiguous. V dropped 4 bases and J dropped 7 bases, with 11 bases sitting between them. This CDR3 is built from 13 residues. Germline V gene sequence: CDR1 SGHVS, CDR2 FQNEAQ. CDR3 amino acids: CASSSTDWNEQFF. As DNA, the CDR3 is TGTGCCAGCAGCTCAACAGATTGGAATGAGCAGTTCTTC.

This sequence joins TRBV4-1 and TRBJ2-7, with 9 nucleotides matching TRBD1. The CDR3 is made up of 14 amino acids. Germline CDR1 is MGHRA and CDR2 is YSYEKL. Trimming removed 4 bases from V and 6 bases from J; junction bases left unmatched: 7. CDR3 sequence (DNA): TGCGCCAGCAGCCTAGGACAGGGGAGCGGCGAGCAGTACTTC. Translated, it gives CASSLGQGSGEQYF.

V is TRBV11-2 and J is TRBJ2-5; D assignment may be TRBD1 or TRBD2 (6 bases each). CDR1 and CDR2 from the germline V gene are SGHAT and FQNNGV. The CDR3 consists of 14 residues. Between the trimmed V and J ends, which lost 4 bases and 7 bases, there was a span of 16 bases. The DNA of the CDR3 is TGTGCCAGCAGCTCCTTAAGGGGGGAAGGGACCCAGTACTTC. Translating gives CASSSLRGEGTQYF.

The chain carries TRBV7-3 and TRBJ2-1, with D hard to call. V lost 0 bases and J 4 bases, leaving 7 bases between the germline ends. This CDR3 is built from 14 residues. Germline lookup yields CDR1 SGHTA and CDR2 FQGTGA. The CDR3 region is CASSLTYGYNEQFF. The CDR3 nucleotides read TGTGCCAGCAGCTTAACGTACGGGTACAATGAGCAGTTCTTC.

This sequence joins TRBV5-1 and TRBJ1-1, with unresolved D. The CDR3 sequence is 16 residues long. Trimming removed 0 bases from V and 1 base from J, with 13 bases in between. CDR1 and CDR2 from the germline V gene are SGHRS and YFSETQ. CDR3 in amino acids: CASSLAGPPGNTEAFF. CDR3 bases: TGCGCCAGCAGCTTGGCCGGACCCCCGGGGAACACTGAAGCTTTCTTT.